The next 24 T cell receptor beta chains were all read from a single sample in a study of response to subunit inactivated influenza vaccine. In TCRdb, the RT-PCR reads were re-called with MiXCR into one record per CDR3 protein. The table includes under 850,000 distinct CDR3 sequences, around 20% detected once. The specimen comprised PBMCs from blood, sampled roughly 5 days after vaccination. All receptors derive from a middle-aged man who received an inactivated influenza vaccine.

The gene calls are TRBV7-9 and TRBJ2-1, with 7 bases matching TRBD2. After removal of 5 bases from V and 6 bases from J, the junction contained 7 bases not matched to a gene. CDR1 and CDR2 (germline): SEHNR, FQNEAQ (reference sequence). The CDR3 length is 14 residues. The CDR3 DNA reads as TGTGCCAGCAGCCCGCCGGGACTACGCAATGAGCAGTTCTTC. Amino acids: CASSPPGLRNEQFF. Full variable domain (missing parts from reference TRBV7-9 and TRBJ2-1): DTGVSQNPRHKITKRGQNVTFRCDPISEHNRLYWYRQTLGQGPEFLTYFQNEAQLEKSRLLSDRFSAERPKGSFSTLEIQRTEQGDSAMYLCASSPPGLRNEQFFGPGTRLTVL.

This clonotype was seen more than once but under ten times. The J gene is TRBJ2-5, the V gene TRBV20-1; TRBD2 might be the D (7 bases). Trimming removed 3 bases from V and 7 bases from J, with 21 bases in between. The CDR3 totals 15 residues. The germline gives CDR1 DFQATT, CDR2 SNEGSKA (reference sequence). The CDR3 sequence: CSASRGGGASGTQYF. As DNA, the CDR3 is TGCAGTGCTAGTAGAGGTGGGGGGGCTTCGGGGACCCAGTACTTC.

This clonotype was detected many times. Here the CDR3 reads CASSPPHRISNYGYTF. CDR3 bases: TGTGCCAGCAGTCCACCACATCGAATCTCTAACTATGGCTACACCTTC. The J gene is TRBJ1-2, the V gene TRBV12-3 or TRBV12-4; no definite D call. The CDR3 extends over 16 amino acids. Trimming pared 5 bases from V and 0 bases from J, leaving 16 bases between.

The CDR3, as DNA: TGTGCCAGCAGCTCCCGACTAGCGGGGGGGCCGGAGACCCAGTACTTC. Protein: CASSSRLAGGPETQYF. The chain uses TRBV11-2 and TRBJ2-5; 14 bases align to TRBD2. There are 16 residues in the CDR3. The V gene's germline CDR1 is SGHAT and CDR2 FQNNGV. J lost 5 bases, V lost 4 bases, and 6 bases had no gene match. The full variable domain, rest sourced from reference TRBV11-2 and TRBJ2-5, is EAGVAQSPRYKIIEKRQSVAFWCNPISGHATLYWYQQILGQGPKLLIQFQNNGVVDDSQLPKDRFSAERLKGVDSTLKIQPAKLEDSAVYLCASSSRLAGGPETQYFGPGTRLLVL.

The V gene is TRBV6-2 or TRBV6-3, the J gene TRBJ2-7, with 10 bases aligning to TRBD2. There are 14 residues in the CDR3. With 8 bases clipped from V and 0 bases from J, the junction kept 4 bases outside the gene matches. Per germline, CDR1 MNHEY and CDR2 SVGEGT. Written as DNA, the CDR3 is TGTGCCAGCTTCGGGACTAGCGACTCCTACGAGCAGTACTTC. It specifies CASFGTSDSYEQYF.

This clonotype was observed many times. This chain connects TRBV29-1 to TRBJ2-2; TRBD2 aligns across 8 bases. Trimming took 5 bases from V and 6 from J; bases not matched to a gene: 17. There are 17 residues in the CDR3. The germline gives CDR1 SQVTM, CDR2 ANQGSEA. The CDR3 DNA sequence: TGCAGCGTTCGCTTGGAAGACGGGACTAGAGTTGCCGGGGAGCTGTTTTTT. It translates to CSVRLEDGTRVAGELFF.

CDR3 DNA sequence: TGTGCCAGCAGTTTTTTTGGCGATAGGGAAAAACTGTTTTTT. This translates into CASSFFGDREKLFF. This chain connects TRBV12-3 or TRBV12-4 to TRBJ1-4; D is unresolved. Trimming took off 3 bases at V and 8 bases at J, with 13 bases between the two ends. The CDR3 consists of 14 residues.

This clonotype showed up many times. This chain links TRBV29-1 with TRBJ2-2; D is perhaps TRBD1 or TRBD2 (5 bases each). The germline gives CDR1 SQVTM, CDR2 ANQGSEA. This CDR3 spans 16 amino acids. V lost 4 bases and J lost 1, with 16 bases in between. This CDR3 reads CSVVGTQSRNTGELFF. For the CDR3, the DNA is TGCAGCGTTGTAGGGACCCAGAGCAGGAACACCGGGGAGCTGTTTTTT.

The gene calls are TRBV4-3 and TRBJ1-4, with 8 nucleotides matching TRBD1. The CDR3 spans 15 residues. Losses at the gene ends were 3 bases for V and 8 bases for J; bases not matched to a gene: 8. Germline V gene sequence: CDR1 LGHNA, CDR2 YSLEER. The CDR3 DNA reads TGCGCCAGCAGCCACAACAGGGGGGTCAGAGAAAAACTGTTTTTT. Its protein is CASSHNRGVREKLFF.

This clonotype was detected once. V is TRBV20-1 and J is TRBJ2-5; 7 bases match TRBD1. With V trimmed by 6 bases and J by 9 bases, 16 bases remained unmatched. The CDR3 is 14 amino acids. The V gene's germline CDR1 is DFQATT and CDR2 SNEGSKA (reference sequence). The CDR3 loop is CSALTRQGQGAQYF. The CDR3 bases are TGCAGTGCCCTGACCCGACAGGGTCAAGGGGCCCAGTACTTC.

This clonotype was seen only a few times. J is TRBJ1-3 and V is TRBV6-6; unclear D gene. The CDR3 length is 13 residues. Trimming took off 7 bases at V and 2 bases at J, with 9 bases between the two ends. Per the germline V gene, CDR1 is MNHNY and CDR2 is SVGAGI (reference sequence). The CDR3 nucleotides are TGTGCCAGCAACCCTTCGGCTGGAAACACCATATATTTT. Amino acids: CASNPSAGNTIYF.

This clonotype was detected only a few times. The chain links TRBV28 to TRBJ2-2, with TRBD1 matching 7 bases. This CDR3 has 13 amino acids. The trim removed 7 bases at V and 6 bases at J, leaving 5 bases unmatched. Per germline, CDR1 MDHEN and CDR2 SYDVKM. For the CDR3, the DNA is TGTGCCAGCACGACAGGGATGTCCGGGGAGCTGTTTTTT. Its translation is CASTTGMSGELFF.

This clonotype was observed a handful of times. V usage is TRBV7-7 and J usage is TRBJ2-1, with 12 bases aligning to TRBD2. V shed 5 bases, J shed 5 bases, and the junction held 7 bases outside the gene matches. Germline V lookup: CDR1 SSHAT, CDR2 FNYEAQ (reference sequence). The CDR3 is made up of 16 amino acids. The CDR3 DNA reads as TGTGCCAGCAGCCCAGGACTAGCGGGGACCAACAATGAGCAGTTCTTC. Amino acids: CASSPGLAGTNNEQFF.

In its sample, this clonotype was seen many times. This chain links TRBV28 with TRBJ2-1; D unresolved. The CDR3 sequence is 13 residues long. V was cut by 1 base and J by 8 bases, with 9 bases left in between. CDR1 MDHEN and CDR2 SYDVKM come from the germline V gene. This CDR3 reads CASSLSGLYEQFF. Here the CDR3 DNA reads TGTGCCAGCAGTTTATCCGGCCTTTATGAGCAGTTCTTC. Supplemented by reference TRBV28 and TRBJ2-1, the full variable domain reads DVKVTQSSRYLVKRTGEKVFLECVQDMDHENMFWYRQDPGLGLRLIYFSYDVKMKEKGDIPEGYSVSREKKERFSLILESASTNQTSMYLCASSLSGLYEQFFGPGTRLTVL.

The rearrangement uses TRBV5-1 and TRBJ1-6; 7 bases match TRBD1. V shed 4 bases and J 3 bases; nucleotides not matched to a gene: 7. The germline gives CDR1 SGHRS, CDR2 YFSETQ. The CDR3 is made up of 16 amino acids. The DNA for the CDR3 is TGCGCCAGCAGCCCGGGACAGAACAACTATAATTCACCCCTCCACTTT. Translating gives CASSPGQNNYNSPLHF.

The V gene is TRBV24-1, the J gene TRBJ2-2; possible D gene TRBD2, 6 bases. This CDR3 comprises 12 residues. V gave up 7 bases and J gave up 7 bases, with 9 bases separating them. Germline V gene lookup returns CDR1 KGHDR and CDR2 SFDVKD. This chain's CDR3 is CATSHSGGELFF. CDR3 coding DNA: TGTGCCACCAGCCATAGCGGCGGGGAGCTGTTTTTT.

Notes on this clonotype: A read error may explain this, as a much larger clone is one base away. CDR3 amino acids: CSVLHALGTEAFF. The CDR3 DNA is TGCAGTGTCCTGCACGCCCTGGGGACTGAAGCTTTCTTT. The rearrangement links TRBV20-1 to TRBJ1-1; no reliable D call. Per germline, CDR1 DFQATT and CDR2 SNEGSKA (reference sequence). V shed 7 bases and J shed 5 bases, with 17 bases lying between them. The CDR3 runs 13 residues.

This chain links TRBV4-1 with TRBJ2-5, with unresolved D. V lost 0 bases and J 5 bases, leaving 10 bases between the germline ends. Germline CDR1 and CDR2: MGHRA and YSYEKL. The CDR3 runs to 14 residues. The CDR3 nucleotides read TGCGCCAGCAGCCAAGAAGGGTTTGAGGAGACCCAGTACTTC. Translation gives CASSQEGFEETQYF.

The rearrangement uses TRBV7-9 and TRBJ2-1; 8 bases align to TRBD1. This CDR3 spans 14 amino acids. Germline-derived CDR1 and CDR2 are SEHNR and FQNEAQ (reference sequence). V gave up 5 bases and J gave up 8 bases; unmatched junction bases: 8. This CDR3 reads CASSHGQGWHEQFF. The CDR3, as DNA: TGTGCCAGCAGCCACGGACAGGGTTGGCATGAGCAGTTCTTC.

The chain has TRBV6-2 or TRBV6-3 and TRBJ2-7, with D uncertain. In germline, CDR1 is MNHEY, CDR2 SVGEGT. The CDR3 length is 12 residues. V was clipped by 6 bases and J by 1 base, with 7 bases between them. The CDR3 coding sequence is TGTGCCAGCAGCGAAACTTCCTACGAGCAGTACTTC. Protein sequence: CASSETSYEQYF.

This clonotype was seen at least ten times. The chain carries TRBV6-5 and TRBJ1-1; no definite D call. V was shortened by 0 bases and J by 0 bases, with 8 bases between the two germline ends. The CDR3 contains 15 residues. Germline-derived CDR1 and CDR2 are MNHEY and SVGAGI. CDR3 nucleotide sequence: TGTGCCAGCAGTTACTCAAGGCATATGAACACTGAAGCTTTCTTT. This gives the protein CASSYSRHMNTEAFF.

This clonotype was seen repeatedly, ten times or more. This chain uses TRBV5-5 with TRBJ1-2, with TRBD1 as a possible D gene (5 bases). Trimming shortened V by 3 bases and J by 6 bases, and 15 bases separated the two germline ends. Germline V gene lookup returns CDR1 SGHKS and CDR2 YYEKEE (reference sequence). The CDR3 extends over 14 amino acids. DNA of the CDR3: TGTGCCAGCAGCTCGTACACAGGAGCCCATGGCTACACCTTC. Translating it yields CASSSYTGAHGYTF.

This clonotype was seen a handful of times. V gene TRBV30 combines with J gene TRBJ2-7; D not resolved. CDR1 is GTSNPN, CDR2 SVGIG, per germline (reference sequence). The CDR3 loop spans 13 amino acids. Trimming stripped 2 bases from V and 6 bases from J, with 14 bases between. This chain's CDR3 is CAWSSRVTVEQYF. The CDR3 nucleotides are TGTGCCTGGAGTAGTAGGGTCACGGTCGAGCAGTACTTC.

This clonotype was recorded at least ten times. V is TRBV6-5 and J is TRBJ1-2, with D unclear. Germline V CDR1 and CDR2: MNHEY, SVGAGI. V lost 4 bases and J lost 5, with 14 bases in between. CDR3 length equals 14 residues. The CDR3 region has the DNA TGTGCCAGCAGTTCCCTTATTTCGTCGTATGGCTACACCTTC. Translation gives CASSSLISSYGYTF.